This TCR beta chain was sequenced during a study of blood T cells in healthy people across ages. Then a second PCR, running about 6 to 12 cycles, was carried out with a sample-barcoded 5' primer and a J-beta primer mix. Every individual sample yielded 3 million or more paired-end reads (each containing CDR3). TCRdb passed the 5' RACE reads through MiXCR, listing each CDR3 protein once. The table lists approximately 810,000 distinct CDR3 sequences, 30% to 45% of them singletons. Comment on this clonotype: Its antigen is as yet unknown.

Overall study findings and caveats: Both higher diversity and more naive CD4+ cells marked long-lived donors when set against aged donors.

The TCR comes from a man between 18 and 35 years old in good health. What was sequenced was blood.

The CDR3 DNA sequence: TGCGCCAGCAGCTCCAAACACAGAGACAGCCACTTCTATGGCTACACCTTC. Translated, it gives CASSSKHRDSHFYGYTF. The chain carries TRBV5-1 and TRBJ1-2; possibly TRBD1 for D (5 bases). Between the trimmed V and J ends, which lost 3 bases and 4 bases, there was a span of 22 bases. This CDR3 has 17 residues. Per germline, CDR1 SGHRS and CDR2 YFSETQ.